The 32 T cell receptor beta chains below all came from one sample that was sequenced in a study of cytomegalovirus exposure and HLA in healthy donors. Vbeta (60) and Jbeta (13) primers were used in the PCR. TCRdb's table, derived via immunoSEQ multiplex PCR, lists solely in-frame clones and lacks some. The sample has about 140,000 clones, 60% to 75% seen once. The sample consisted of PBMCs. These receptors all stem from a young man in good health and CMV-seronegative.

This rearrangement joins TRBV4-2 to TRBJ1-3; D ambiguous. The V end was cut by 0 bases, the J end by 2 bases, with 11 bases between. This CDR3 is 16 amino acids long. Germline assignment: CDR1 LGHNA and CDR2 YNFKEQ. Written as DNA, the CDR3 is TGTGCCAGCAGCCAAGAGTTAAGTTCGGCTGGAAACACCATATATTTT. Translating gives CASSQELSSAGNTIYF.

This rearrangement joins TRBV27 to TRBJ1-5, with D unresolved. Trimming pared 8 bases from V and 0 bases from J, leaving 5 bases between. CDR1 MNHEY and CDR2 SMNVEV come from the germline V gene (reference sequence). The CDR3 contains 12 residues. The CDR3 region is CASVYSNQPQHF. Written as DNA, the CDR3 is TGTGCCAGCGTGTATAGCAATCAGCCCCAGCATTTT.

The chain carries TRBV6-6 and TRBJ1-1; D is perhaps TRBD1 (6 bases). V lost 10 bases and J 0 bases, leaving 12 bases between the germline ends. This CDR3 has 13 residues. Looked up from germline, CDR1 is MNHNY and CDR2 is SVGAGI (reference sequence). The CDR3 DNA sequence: TGTGCCACCTTGGACAGCGTGAACACTGAAGCTTTCTTT. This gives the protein CATLDSVNTEAFF.

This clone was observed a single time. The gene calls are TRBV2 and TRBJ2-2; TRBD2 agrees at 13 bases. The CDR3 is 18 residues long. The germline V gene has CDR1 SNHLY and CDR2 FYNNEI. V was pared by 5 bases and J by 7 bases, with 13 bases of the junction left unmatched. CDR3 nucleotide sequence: TGTGCCAGCAGTATCCGACTAGCGGGGGGCCCCCCTGGCGGGGAGCTGTTTTTT. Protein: CASSIRLAGGPPGGELFF.

CDR3 region: CASSFNRGKWGEKLFF. In nucleotides, the CDR3 is TGTGCCAGCAGTTTTAACAGGGGCAAGTGGGGAGAAAAACTGTTTTTT. The V and J genes are TRBV28 and TRBJ1-4, with 7 bases lining up with TRBD1. The CDR3 has 16 residues. V was pared by 3 bases and J by 8 bases, with 12 bases of the junction left unmatched. The germline gives CDR1 MDHEN, CDR2 SYDVKM.

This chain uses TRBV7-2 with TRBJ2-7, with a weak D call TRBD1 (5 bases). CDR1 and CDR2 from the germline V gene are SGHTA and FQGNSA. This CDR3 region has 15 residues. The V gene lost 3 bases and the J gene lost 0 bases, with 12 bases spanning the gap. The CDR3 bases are TGTGCCAGCAGCTTGGGTAGGGGCCTCTCCTACGAGCAGTACTTC. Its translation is CASSLGRGLSYEQYF.

CDR3 in DNA: TGTGCCAGCAGCTTAGTTGGAGGGGCGGAACGGGAGCAGTTCTTC. This codes for CASSLVGGAEREQFF. The V gene is TRBV7-9, the J gene TRBJ2-1; D might be TRBD2 (6 bases). Germline values: CDR1 SEHNR, CDR2 FQNEAQ (reference sequence). Trimming pared 1 base from V and 10 bases from J, leaving 17 bases between. The CDR3 extends over 15 amino acids.

CDR3 in DNA: TGTGCCAGCAGGCGGGGGGCCATCTCTGGGGCCAACGTCCTGACTTTC. Protein: CASRRGAISGANVLTF. This sequence joins TRBV2 and TRBJ2-6, with 8 bases identical to TRBD2. Looked up from germline, CDR1 is SNHLY and CDR2 is FYNNEI. The junction had 4 bases not matched to a gene; V was cut back by 6 bases and J by 0 bases. The CDR3 is 16 amino acids.

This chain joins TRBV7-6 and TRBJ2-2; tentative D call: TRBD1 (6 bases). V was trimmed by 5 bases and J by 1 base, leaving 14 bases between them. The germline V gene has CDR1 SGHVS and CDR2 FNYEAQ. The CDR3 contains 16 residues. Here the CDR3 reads CASSGGETGNTGELFF. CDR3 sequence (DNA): TGTGCCAGCAGCGGAGGAGAGACAGGGAACACCGGGGAGCTGTTTTTT. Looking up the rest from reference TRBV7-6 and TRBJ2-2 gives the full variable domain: GAGVSQSPRYKVTKRGQDVALRCDPISGHVSLYWYRQALGQGPEFLTYFNYEAQQDKSGLPNDRFSAERPEGSISTLTIQRTEQRDSAMYRCASSGGETGNTGELFFGEGSRLTVL.

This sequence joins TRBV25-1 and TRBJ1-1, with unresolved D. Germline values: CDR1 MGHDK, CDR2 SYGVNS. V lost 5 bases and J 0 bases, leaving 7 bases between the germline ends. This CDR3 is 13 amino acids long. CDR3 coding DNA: TGTGCCAGCAGTATGACATTGAACACTGAAGCTTTCTTT. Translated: CASSMTLNTEAFF.

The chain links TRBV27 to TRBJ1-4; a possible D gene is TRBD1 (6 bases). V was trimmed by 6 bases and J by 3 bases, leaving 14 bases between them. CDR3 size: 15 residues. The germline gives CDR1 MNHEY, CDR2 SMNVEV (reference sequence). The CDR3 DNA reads TGTGCCAGCAGCTTTGGGGGGGCGGCTAATGAAAAACTGTTTTTT. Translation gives CASSFGGAANEKLFF. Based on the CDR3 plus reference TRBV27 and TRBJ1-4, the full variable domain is EAQVTQNPRYLITVTGKKLTVTCSQNMNHEYMSWYRQDPGLGLRQIYYSMNVEVTDKGDVPEGYKVSRKEKRNFPLILESPSPNQTSLYFCASSFGGAANEKLFFGSGTQLSVL.

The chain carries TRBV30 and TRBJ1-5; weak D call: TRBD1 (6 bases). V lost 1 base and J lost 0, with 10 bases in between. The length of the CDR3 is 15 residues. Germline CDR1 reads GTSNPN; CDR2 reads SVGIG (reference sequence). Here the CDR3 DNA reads TGTGCCTGGAGTGGAGGGGGTATTAGCAATCAGCCCCAGCATTTT. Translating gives CAWSGGGISNQPQHF.

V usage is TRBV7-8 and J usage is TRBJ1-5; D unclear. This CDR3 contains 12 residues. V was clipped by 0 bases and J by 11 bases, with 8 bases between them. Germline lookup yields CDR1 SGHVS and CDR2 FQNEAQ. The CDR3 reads CASSLAGVSQHF. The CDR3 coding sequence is TGTGCCAGCAGCTTAGCCGGAGTTTCCCAGCATTTT.

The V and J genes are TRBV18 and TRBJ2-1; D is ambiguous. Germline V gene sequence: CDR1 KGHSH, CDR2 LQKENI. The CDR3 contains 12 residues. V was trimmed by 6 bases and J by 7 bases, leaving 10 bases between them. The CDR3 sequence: CASSPQWNEQFF. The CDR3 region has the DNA TGTGCCAGCTCCCCCCAGTGGAATGAGCAGTTCTTC.

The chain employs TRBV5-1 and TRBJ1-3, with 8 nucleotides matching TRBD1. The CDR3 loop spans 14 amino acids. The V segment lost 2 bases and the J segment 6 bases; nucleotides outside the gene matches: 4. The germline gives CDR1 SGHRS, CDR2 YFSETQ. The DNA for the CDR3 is TGCGCCAGCAGCTTCGGACAGGGTGAAAACACCATATATTTT. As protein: CASSFGQGENTIYF.

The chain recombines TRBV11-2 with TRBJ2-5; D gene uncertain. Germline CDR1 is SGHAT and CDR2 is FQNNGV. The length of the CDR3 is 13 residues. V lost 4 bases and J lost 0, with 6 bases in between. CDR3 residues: CASSSAYQETQYF. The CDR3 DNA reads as TGTGCCAGCAGCTCAGCGTACCAAGAGACCCAGTACTTC.

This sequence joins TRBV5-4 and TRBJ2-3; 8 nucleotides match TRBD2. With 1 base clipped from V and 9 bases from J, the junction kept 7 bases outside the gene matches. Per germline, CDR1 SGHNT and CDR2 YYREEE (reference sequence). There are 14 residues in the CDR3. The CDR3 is CASSLSERGTTQYF. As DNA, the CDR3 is TGTGCCAGCAGCTTGTCCGAGCGGGGGACGACGCAGTATTTT.

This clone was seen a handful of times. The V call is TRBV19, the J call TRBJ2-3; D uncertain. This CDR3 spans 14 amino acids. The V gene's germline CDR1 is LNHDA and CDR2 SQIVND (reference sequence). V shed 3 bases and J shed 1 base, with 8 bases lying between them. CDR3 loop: CASSMARRTDTQYF. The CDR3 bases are TGTGCCAGTAGTATGGCTAGACGCACAGATACGCAGTATTTT.

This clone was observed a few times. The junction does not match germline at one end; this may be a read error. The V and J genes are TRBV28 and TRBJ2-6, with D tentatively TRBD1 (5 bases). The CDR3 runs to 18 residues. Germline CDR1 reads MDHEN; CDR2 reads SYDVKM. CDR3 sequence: CASSLTLPKSSGANGLTF. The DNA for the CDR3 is TGTGCCAGCAGTTTAACTCTCCCGAAGAGCTCTGGGGCCAACGGCCTGACTTTC.

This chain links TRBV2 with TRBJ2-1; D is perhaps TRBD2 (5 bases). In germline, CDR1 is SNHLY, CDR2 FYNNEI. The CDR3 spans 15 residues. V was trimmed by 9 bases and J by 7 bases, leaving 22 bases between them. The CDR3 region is CASIPNRGGGNEQFF. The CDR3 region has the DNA TGTGCCAGTATTCCCAATCGGGGTGGCGGGAATGAGCAGTTCTTC.

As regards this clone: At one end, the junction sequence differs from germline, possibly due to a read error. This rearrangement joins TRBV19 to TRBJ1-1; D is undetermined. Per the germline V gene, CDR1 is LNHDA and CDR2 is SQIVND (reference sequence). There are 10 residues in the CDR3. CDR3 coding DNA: TGTGCCAGTAGTTTACAGCGGCCCCGTTTT. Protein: CASSLQRPRF. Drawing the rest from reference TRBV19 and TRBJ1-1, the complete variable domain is DGGITQSPKYLFRKEGQNVTLSCEQNLNHDAMYWYRQDPGQGLRLIYYSQIVNDFQKGDIAEGYSVSREKKESFPLTVTSAQKNPTAFYLCASSLQRPRFGQGTRLTVV.

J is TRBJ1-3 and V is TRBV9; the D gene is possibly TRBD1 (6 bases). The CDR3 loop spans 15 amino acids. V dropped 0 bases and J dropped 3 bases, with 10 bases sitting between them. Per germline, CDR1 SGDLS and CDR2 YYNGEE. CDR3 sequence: CASSVGPGVGNTIYF. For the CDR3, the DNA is TGTGCCAGCAGCGTAGGTCCAGGGGTTGGAAACACCATATATTTT.

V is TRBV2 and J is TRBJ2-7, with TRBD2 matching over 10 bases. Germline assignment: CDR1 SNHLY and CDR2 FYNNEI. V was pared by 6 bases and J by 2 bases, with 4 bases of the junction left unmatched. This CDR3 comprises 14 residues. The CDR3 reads CASRASGGTYEQYF. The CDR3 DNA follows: TGTGCCAGCAGAGCTAGCGGGGGAACCTACGAGCAGTACTTC.

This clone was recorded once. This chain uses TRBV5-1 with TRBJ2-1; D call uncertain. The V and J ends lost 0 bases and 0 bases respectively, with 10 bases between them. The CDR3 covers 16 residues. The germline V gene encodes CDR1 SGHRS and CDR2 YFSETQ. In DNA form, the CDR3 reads TGCGCCAGCAGCTTGGACTCGTGGAGCTCCTACAATGAGCAGTTCTTC. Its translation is CASSLDSWSSYNEQFF.

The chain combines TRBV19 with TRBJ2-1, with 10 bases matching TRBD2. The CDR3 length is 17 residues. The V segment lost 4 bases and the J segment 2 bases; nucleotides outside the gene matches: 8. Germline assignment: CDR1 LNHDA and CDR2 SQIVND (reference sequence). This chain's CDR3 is CASSKVSGRIAYNEQFF. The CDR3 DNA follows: TGTGCCAGTAGTAAGGTTAGCGGGAGGATAGCCTACAATGAGCAGTTCTTC.

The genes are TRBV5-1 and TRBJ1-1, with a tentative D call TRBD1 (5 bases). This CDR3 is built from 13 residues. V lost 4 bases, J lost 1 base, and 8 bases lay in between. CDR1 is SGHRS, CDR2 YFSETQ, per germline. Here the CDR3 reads CASSPGQNTEAFF. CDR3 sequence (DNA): TGCGCCAGCAGCCCCGGACAGAACACTGAAGCTTTCTTT.

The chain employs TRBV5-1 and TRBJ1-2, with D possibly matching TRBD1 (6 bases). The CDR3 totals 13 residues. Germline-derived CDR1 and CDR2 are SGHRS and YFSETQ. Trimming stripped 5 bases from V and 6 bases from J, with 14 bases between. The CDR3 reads CASSSDRWDGYTF. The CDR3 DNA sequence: TGCGCCAGCAGTTCCGACAGGTGGGATGGCTACACCTTC.

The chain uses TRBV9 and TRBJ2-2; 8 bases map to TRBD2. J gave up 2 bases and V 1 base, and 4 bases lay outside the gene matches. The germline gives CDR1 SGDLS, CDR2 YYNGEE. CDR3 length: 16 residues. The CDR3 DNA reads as TGTGCCAGCAGCGTAAGCGGGAGCGGAAACACCGGGGAGCTGTTTTTT. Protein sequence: CASSVSGSGNTGELFF.

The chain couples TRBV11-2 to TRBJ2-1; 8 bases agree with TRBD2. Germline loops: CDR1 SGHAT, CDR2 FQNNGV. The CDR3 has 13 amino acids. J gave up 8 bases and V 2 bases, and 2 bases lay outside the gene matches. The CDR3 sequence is CASSLTGGDEQFF. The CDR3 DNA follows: TGTGCCAGCAGCTTAACCGGGGGGGATGAGCAGTTCTTC.

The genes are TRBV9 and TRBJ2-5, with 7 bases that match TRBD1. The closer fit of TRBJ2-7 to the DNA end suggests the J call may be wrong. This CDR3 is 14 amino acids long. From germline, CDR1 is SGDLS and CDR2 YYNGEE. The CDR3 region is CASSVDGTAYEQYF. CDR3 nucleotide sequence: TGTGCCAGCAGCGTAGATGGGACAGCCTACGAGCAGTACTTC.

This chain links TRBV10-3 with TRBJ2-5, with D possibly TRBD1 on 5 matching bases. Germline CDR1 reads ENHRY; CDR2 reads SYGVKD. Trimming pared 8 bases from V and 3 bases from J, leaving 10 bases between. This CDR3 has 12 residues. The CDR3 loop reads CAIQGTEETQYF. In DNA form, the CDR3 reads TGTGCCATCCAGGGCACGGAAGAGACCCAGTACTTC.

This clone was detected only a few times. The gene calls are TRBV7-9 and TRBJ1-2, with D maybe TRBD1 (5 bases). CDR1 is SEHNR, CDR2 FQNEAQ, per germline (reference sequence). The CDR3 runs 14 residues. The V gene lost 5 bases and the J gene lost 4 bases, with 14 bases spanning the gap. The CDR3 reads CASSESTALYGYTF. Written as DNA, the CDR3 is TGTGCCAGCAGCGAATCGACAGCACTCTATGGCTACACCTTC.